Listed below are T cell receptor beta chains from one sample, sequenced in a study of cytomegalovirus exposure and HLA in healthy donors. Some clones are missing from TCRdb's copy, which holds only in-frame ones; the method was immunoSEQ multiplex PCR. This repertoire shows approximately 140,000 clones, about four fifths found once; its top ten account for around 4.1%. The sample taken for sequencing was PBMCs. Every receptor here comes from a middle-aged man in good health and CMV-seropositive. Both conserved end residues are part of each CDR3. The order of the fields is CDR3 protein, J gene, V gene, clone size. The listing skips clone size in some rows; elsewhere it reads once, few, many or a size class.

CDR3 protein: CASRLGPGEQFF
J gene: TRBJ2-1
V gene: TRBV7-6
clone size: NA

CDR3 protein: CASSWGRGTEAFF
J gene: TRBJ1-1
V gene: TRBV14
clone size: NA

CDR3 protein: CAISRTETTDTQYF
J gene: TRBJ2-3
V gene: TRBV10-3
clone size: NA

CDR3 protein: CASSKGTSGPPTDTQYF
J gene: TRBJ2-3
V gene: TRBV9
clone size: NA

CDR3 protein: CASSLERGQGGNTIYF
J gene: TRBJ1-3
V gene: TRBV5-1
clone size: NA

CDR3 protein: CAKLRLTGAKHGYTF
J gene: TRBJ1-2
V gene: TRBV7-2
clone size: NA

CDR3 protein: CASSRTGLKSYEQYF
J gene: TRBJ2-7
V gene: TRBV6-5
clone size: NA

CDR3 protein: CAWRQGYEQYF
J gene: TRBJ2-7
V gene: TRBV30
clone size: NA

CDR3 protein: CASSLVPAGELFF
J gene: TRBJ2-2
V gene: TRBV27
clone size: NA

CDR3 protein: CASRRTGNRRYNEQFF
J gene: TRBJ2-1
V gene: TRBV7-3
clone size: NA

CDR3 protein: CASSPGVGRYEQYF
J gene: TRBJ2-7
V gene: TRBV6-5
clone size: NA

CDR3 protein: CASSSLQSFRYGYTF
J gene: TRBJ1-2
V gene: TRBV27
clone size: NA

CDR3 protein: CASSPATLAAGADTQYF
J gene: TRBJ2-3
V gene: TRBV5-1
clone size: NA

CDR3 protein: CASRTGGDTQYF
J gene: TRBJ2-3
V gene: TRBV6-5
clone size: NA

CDR3 protein: CASSLSPGEWYEQYF
J gene: TRBJ2-7
V gene: TRBV27
clone size: NA

CDR3 protein: CASSPTTGGNSPLHF
J gene: TRBJ1-6
V gene: TRBV18
clone size: NA

CDR3 protein: CASSLGWGGYEQYF
J gene: TRBJ2-7
V gene: TRBV28
clone size: NA

CDR3 protein: CASSPRDYYLPEEADTQYF
J gene: TRBJ2-3
V gene: TRBV4-3
clone size: NA

CDR3 protein: CASSATGGTEKLFF
J gene: TRBJ1-4
V gene: TRBV6-1
clone size: NA

CDR3 protein: CSSSLGLDIYEQYF
J gene: TRBJ2-7
V gene: TRBV7-9
clone size: NA

CDR3 protein: CASSPPPSREDTEAFF
J gene: TRBJ1-1
V gene: TRBV19
clone size: NA

CDR3 protein: CASSQYRGGGELFF
J gene: TRBJ2-2
V gene: TRBV4-3
clone size: NA

CDR3 protein: CSVVGTSGSPTTQYF
J gene: TRBJ2-5
V gene: TRBV29-1
clone size: NA

CDR3 protein: CASRPITGVVRAFF
J gene: TRBJ1-1
V gene: TRBV5-6
clone size: NA

CDR3 protein: CASSWSSAASSETQYF
J gene: TRBJ2-5
V gene: TRBV5-1
clone size: NA

CDR3 protein: CASSVTVYTEAFF
J gene: TRBJ1-1
V gene: TRBV9
clone size: NA

CDR3 protein: CASSPDRGEYNEQFF
J gene: TRBJ2-1
V gene: TRBV6-5
clone size: NA

CDR3 protein: CASSVQANTEAFF
J gene: TRBJ1-1
V gene: TRBV9
clone size: few

CDR3 protein: CASSALLTGANYGYTF
J gene: TRBJ1-2
V gene: TRBV4-1
clone size: few